These T cell receptor beta chains were read from a single sample in a study of control samples from healthy donors and cancer patients. Sequenced by immunoSEQ multiplex PCR; TCRdb stores in-frame clones only, minus some. Here the sample spans around 180,000 clones, about 86% being singletons. The sample comprised blood. The source is a woman aged 25 to 39 in good health. Each CDR3 is given with its conserved first and last residue. A D gene is named only where the DNA matches it firmly. A clone size is listed for some rows: how often the clone was seen (once, few, many), or a class if it is expanded.

>-|TRBV7-9|TRBJ1-2|-
TGTGCCAGCAGCCCCCCTCGGGACGCGGGCTATGGCTACACCTTC
CASSPPRDAGYGYTF
>once|TRBV5-6|TRBJ2-1|-
TGTGCCAGCAGCTTGTACCAAGAGCAGTTCTTC
CASSLYQEQFF
>-|TRBV9|TRBJ2-5|-
TGTGCCAGCACTCCAGGGCTGGAGGGAGAGACCCAGTACTTC
CASTPGLEGETQYF
>-|TRBV11-2|TRBJ2-1|-
TGTGCCAGCAGCTTATGGGAGCGGATAAATGAGCAGTTCTTC
CASSLWERINEQFF
>-|TRBV3-1/TRBV3-2|TRBJ1-6|-
TGTGCCAGCAGCCACAGGGGCAGCGGTTCACCCCTCCACTTT
CASSHRGSGSPLHF
>-|TRBV6-5|TRBJ2-5|-
TGTGCCAGCAGTCCCCGACTCGGAAGCCAGGAGACCCAGTACTTC
CASSPRLGSQETQYF
>-|TRBV6-1|TRBJ2-7|-
TGTGCCAGCAGTGAAGCGGGAAGCTCCTACGAGCAGTACTTC
CASSEAGSSYEQYF
>-|TRBV12-3/TRBV12-4|TRBJ2-7|TRBD1
TGTGCCAGCAGTCATTACAGGGGCCACGAGCAGTACTTC
CASSHYRGHEQYF
>-|TRBV5-1|TRBJ1-6|-
TGCGCCAGCAGCTCGGACGGTCATAATTCACCCCTCCACTTT
CASSSDGHNSPLHF
>-|TRBV3-1/TRBV3-2|TRBJ1-6|-
TGTGCCAGCAGCCCAATGAATTCACCCCTCCACTTT
CASSPMNSPLHF
>once|TRBV27|TRBJ1-5|TRBD1
TGTGCCAGCAGTCCCCAGACAGGGTTAAGCAATCAGCCCCAGCATTTT
CASSPQTGLSNQPQHF
>-|TRBV27|TRBJ2-3|-
TGTGCCAGCAGTCCCGGGGGGCGCACAGATACGCAGTATTTT
CASSPGGRTDTQYF
>-|TRBV27|TRBJ2-1|-
TGTGCCAGCAGTTTGGCCGGGGGCGAGCAGTTCTTC
CASSLAGGEQFF
>-|TRBV6-6|TRBJ1-3|-
TGTGCCAGCAGTTACGGGAGTTGGGAAAACGGAAACACCATATATTTT
CASSYGSWENGNTIYF
>-|TRBV11-3|TRBJ2-1|-
TGTGCCAGCAGCCCCAGGGCCGGAGGTCCCCTTAATGAGCAGTTCTTC
CASSPRAGGPLNEQFF
>-|TRBV29-1|TRBJ1-1|TRBD1
TGCAGCGTTGATAGGACAGGGTGGGAGACTGAAGCTTTCTTT
CSVDRTGWETEAFF
>-|TRBV11-1|TRBJ2-3|-
TGTGCCAGCAGCTTAAGGAGGACAGCCACAGATACGCAGTATTTT
CASSLRRTATDTQYF
>-|TRBV19|TRBJ1-1|-
TGTGCCAGTAGTAAGCCCTTCTTCAACACTGAAGCTTTCTTT
CASSKPFFNTEAFF
>-|TRBV6-5|TRBJ2-6|-
TGTGCCAGGACCGGACGGGACTCTGGGGCCAACGTCCTGACTTTC
CARTGRDSGANVLTF
>-|TRBV19|TRBJ1-4|-
TGTGCCAGTAGTATAGATTTTAAGGCGCAGAACGAAAAACTGTTTTTT
CASSIDFKAQNEKLFF
>-|TRBV6-5|TRBJ1-2|-
TGTGCCCTTCTGGGGGGGACTTTCAACTATGGCTACACCTTC
CALLGGTFNYGYTF
>-|TRBV19|TRBJ1-2|-
TGTGCCAGTTCTATCATTCATTTGGGAGAGGATGGCTACACCTTC
CASSIIHLGEDGYTF
>-|TRBV7-9|TRBJ2-3|-
TGTGCCAGCAGAACAGATACGCAGTATTTT
CASRTDTQYF
>-|TRBV20-1|TRBJ2-5|-
TGCAGTGCCAGACCTAAAGAGACCCAGTACTTC
CSARPKETQYF
>-|TRBV4-1|TRBJ2-1|-
TGCGCCAGCAGCCAAAAAGGGTACGGGCCTTACAATGAGCAGTTCTTC
CASSQKGYGPYNEQFF
>-|TRBV5-4|TRBJ1-1|-
TGTGCCAGCAGCCGCCTTTTACAGAGCATGAACACTGAAGCTTTCTTT
CASSRLLQSMNTEAFF
>-|TRBV12-3/TRBV12-4|TRBJ1-1|-
TGTGCCAGCAGTTTACAGGGAAGGGCTGAAGCTTTCTTT
CASSLQGRAEAFF
>-|TRBV9|TRBJ2-6|TRBD2
TGTGCCAGCAGCCGGGGGGTAGGTGGGGCCAACGTCCTGACTTTC
CASSRGVGGANVLTF
>-|TRBV6-6|TRBJ2-1|TRBD2
TGTGCCAGCAGTTCTAGCGGATGGGACAATGAGCAGTTCTTC
CASSSSGWDNEQFF
>-|TRBV29-1|TRBJ1-2|-
TGCAGCGTTGGCGATGGGGGTCATTCAGCTAACTATGGCTACACCTTC
CSVGDGGHSANYGYTF
>-|TRBV30|TRBJ1-1|-
TGTGCCTGGAGTCTAACGAACACTGAAGCTTTCTTT
CAWSLTNTEAFF
>-|TRBV19|TRBJ1-1|TRBD1
TGTGCCAGTAGTCCGGGACAGGGATCCGTCACTGAAGCTTTCTTT
CASSPGQGSVTEAFF
>-|TRBV6-2/TRBV6-3|TRBJ1-2|-
TGTGCCAGCAGTCACCCCGTCGGCCCCAATGGCTACACCTTC
CASSHPVGPNGYTF
>-|TRBV6-6|TRBJ1-2|-
TGTGCCAGCAGTCCACAGGAACTCTATGGCTACACCTTC
CASSPQELYGYTF
>-|TRBV28|TRBJ1-3|-
TGTGCCAGCAGTTTATCAGAACTACATACCCGCCAGGGAAACACCATATATTTT
CASSLSELHTRQGNTIYF